The sequence of this T cell receptor beta chain was determined in a study of cytomegalovirus exposure and HLA in healthy donors. A word on this clone: Its specificity is not known.

Unmatched junction bases numbered 7, after V lost 3 bases and J lost 6 bases. The length of the CDR3 is 14 residues. From germline, CDR1 is GTSNPN and CDR2 SVGIG (reference sequence). Study-level points and caveats: Per published accounts, TCR beta sequences correctly predicted the HLA-A and HLA-B alleles of most subjects. Earlier findings revealed that most TCR beta V segments proved productive either about 90% or about 30% of the time. In a later analysis, a genetic analysis reported fewer productive-TCR N-insertions in an Asian-associated ancestry cluster than the cohort average.

The PCR made use of 60 Vbeta and 13 Jbeta primers. The repertoire was sequenced with immunoSEQ multiplex PCR; TCRdb's copy has only in-frame clones and lacks some. Among some 270,000 clones listed, about nine tenths were seen once. Healthy people donating bone marrow made up the donors. The sample taken for sequencing was PBMCs. This chain links TRBV30 with TRBJ2-3, with 9 positions matching TRBD2. The origin of this receptor is a girl aged 2 to 9 in good health and CMV-seronegative. CDR3 DNA sequence: TGTGCCTGGAGCAAGGGGGCGGGGGGGGATACGCAGTATTTT. This encodes CAWSKGAGGDTQYF. Using reference TRBV30 and TRBJ2-3 for the parts outside the CDR3, the full variable domain is SQTIHQWPATLVQPVGSPLSLECTVEGTSNPNLYWYRQAAGRGLQLLFYSVGIGQISSEVPQNLSASRPQDRQFILSSKKLLLSDSGFYLCAWSKGAGGDTQYFGPGTRLTVL.